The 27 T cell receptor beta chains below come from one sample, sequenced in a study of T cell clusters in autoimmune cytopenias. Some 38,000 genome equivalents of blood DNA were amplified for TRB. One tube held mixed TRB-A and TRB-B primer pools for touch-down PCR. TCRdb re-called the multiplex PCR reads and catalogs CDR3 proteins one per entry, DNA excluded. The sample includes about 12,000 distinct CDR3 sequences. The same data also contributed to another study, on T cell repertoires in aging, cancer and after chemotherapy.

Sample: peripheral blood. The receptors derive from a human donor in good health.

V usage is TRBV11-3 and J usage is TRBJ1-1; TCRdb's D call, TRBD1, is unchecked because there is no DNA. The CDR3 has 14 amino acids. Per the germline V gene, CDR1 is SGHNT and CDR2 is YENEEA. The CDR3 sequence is CASSPSQGLAEAFF.

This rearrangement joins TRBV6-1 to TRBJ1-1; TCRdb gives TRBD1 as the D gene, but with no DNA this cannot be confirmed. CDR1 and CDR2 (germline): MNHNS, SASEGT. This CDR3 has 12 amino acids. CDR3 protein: CASSDGGTEAFF.

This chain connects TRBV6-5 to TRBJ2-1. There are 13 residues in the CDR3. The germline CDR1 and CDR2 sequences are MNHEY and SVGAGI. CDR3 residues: CASSLTSGNEQFF.

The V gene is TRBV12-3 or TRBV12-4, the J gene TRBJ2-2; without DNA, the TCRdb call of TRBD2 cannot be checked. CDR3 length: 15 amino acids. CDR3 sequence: CASSPSLAGTGELFF.

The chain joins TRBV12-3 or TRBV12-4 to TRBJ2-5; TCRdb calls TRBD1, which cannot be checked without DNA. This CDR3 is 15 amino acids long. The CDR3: CASSSTGSPQETQYF.

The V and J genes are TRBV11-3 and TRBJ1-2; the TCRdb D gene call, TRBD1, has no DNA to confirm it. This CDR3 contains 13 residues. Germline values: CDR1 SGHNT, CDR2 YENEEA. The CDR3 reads CASSLGGNYGYTF. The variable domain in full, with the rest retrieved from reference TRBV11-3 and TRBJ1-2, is EAGVVQSPRYKIIEKKQPVAFWCNPISGHNTLYWYLQNLGQGPELLIRYENEEAVDDSQLPKDRFSAERLKGVDSTLKIQPAELGDSAVYLCASSLGGNYGYTFGSGTRLTVV.

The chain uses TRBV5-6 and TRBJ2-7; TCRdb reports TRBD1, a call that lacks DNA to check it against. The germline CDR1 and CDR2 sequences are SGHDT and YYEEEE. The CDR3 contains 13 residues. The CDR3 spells CASSSTVTYEQYF.

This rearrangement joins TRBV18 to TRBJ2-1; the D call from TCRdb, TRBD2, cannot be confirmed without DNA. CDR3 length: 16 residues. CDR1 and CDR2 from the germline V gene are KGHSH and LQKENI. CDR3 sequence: CASSPSSGVSYNEQFF.

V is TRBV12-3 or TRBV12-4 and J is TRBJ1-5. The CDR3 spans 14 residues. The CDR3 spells CASSLRQLNQPQHF.

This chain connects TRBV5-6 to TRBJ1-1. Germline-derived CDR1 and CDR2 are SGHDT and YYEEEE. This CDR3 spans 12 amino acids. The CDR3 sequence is CASSFYGREAFF.

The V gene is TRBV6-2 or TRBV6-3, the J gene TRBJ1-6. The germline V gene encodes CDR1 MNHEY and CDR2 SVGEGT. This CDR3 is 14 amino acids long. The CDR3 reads CASRYRLNNSPLHF.

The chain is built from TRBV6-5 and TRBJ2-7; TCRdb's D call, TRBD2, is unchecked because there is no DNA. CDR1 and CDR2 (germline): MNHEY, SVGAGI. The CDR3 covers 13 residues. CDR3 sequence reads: CASSPGPFLEQYF.

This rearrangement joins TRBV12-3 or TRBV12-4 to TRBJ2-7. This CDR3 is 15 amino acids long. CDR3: CASSFGDPLTYEQYF.

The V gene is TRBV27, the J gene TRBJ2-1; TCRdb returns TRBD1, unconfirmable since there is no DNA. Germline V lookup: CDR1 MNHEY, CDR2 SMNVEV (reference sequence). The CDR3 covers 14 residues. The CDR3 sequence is CASSSQGYGDEQFF.

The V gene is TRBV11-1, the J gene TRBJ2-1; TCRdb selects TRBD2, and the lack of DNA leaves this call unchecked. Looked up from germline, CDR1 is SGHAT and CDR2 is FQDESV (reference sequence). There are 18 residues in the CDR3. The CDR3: CASSQEGGRDWPYNEQFF.

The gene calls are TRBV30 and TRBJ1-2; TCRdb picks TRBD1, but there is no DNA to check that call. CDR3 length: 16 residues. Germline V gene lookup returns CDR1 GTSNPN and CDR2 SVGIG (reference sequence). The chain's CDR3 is CAWSTPSPVRFYGYTF. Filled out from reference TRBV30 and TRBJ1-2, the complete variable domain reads SQTIHQWPATLVQPVGSPLSLECTVEGTSNPNLYWYRQAAGRGLQLLFYSVGIGQISSEVPQNLSASRPQDRQFILSSKKLLLSDSGFYLCAWSTPSPVRFYGYTFGSGTRLTVV.

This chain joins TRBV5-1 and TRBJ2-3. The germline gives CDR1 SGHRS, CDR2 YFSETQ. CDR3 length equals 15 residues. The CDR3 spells CASSFAGLARDTQYF. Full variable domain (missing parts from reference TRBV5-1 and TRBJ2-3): KAGVTQTPRYLIKTRGQQVTLSCSPISGHRSVSWYQQTPGQGLQFLFEYFSETQRNKGNFPGRFSGRQFSNSRSEMNVSTLELGDSALYLCASSFAGLARDTQYFGPGTRLTVL.

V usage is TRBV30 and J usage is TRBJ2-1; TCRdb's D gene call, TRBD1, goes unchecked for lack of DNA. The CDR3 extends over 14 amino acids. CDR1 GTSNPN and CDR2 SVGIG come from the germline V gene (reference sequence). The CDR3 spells CAYLRQGSYNEQFF. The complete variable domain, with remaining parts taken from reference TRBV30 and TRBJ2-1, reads SQTIHQWPATLVQPVGSPLSLECTVEGTSNPNLYWYRQAAGRGLQLLFYSVGIGQISSEVPQNLSASRPQDRQFILSSKKLLLSDSGFYLCAYLRQGSYNEQFFGPGTRLTVL.

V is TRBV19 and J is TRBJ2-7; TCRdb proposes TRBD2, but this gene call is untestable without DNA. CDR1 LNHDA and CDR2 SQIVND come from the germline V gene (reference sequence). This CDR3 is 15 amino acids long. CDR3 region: CASSIAGSGGSEQYF. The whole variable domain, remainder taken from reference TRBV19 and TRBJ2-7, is DGGITQSPKYLFRKEGQNVTLSCEQNLNHDAMYWYRQDPGQGLRLIYYSQIVNDFQKGDIAEGYSVSREKKESFPLTVTSAQKNPTAFYLCASSIAGSGGSEQYFGPGTRLTVT.

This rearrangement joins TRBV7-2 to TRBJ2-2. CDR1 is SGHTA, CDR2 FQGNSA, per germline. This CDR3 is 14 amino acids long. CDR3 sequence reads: CASSSLANTGELFF.

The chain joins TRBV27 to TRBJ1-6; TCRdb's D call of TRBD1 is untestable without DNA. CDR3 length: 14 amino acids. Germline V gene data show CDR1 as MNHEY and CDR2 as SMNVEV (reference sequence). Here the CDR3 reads CASSFGTFSSPLHF.

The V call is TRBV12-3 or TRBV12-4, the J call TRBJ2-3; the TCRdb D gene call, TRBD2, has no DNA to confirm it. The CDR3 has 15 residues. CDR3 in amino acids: CASSPSGGLEDTQYF.

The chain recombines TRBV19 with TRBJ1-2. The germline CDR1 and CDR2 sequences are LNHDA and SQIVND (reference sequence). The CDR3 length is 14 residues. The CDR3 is CASSADGDSYGYTF.

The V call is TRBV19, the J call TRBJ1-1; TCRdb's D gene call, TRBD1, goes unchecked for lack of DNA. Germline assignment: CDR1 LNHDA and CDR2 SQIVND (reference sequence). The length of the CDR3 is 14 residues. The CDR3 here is CASRGRVQPHEAFF.

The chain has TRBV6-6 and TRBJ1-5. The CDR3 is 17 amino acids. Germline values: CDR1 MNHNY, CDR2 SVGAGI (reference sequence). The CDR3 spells CASSWRPASKKDQPQHF.

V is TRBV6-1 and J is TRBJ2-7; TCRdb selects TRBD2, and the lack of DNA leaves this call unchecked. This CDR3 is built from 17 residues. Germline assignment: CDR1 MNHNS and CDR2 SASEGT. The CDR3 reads CASSERAAAVRFYEQYF.

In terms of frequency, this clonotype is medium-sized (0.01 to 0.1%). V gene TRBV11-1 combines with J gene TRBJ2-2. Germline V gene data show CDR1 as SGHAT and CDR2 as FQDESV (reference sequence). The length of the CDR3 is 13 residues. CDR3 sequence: CASSLAGAGELFF.